This T cell receptor (beta chain) came from a study of T cell responses to AZD1222 COVID-19 vaccine. Germline values: CDR1 SNHLY, CDR2 FYNNEI. The CDR3 extends over 13 amino acids. Trimming removed 2 bases at V and 8 bases at J, with 12 bases between. The assay was immunoSEQ multiplex PCR, and TCRdb's table has in-frame clones only and misses some. The repertoire includes approximately 120,000 clones, roughly nine tenths of them detected once, and roughly 8.9% sits in the top ten. Study results and caveats: Repertoire collection took place solely once the T cell response had peaked. Two AZD1222 doses significantly raised spike-specific TCR breadth and depth over controls. At 160-218 and 743-854, vaccine-associated CD4 TCRs were dominant, and they spanned spike.

About this clone: Antigen: not known.

The receptor's source is an adult who received the AZD1222 COVID-19 vaccine. V and J are TRBV2 and TRBJ1-2; D gene ambiguous. Here the sequenced sample was peripheral blood, taken 28 days after the second AZD1222 dose. The CDR3 sequence is CASSEIVLGGYTF. CDR3 sequence (DNA): TGTGCCAGCAGTGAAATCGTACTGGGGGGCTACACCTTC. Full variable domain (remainder filled in from reference TRBV2 and TRBJ1-2): EPEVTQTPSHQVTQMGQEVILRCVPISNHLYFYWYRQILGQKVEFLVSFYNNEISEKSEIFDDQFSVERPDGSNFTLKIRSTKLEDSAMYFCASSEIVLGGYTFGSGTRLTVV.